The entry below gives a single TCR beta chain sequence along with its context. The sample belongs to a study of monozygotic twins with inflammatory bowel disease. From its re-call of the 5' RACE reads, TCRdb lists each CDR3 protein once, without DNA. The specimen's table records roughly 200,000 distinct CDR3 sequences. The CDR3 loop spans 14 amino acids. This receptor was obtained from a human donor with ulcerative colitis or Crohn's disease, or a healthy co-twin of an affected twin (not recorded which). The chain employs TRBV12-3 or TRBV12-4 and TRBJ1-1; TCRdb's D call of TRBD1 is untestable without DNA. Specimen: blood. CDR3 loop: CASSLRGWNTEAFF.